The 14 T cell receptor beta chains reported below all come from one sample, sequenced in a study of identical twins. TCRdb reprocessed the 5' RACE reads via MiXCR and lists one record per CDR3 protein. The profile shows 470,000 or so distinct CDR3 sequences, less than 25% of them singletons. These sequences were also reported in another study, on T cells expressing NK-cell markers.

What was sequenced was CD4+ T cells sorted from blood. All receptors come from a woman younger than 35 in good health.

The J gene is TRBJ2-7, the V gene TRBV20-1, with D perhaps assigned TRBD1 or TRBD2 (5 bases each). V was shortened by 3 bases and J by 4 bases, with 16 bases between the two germline ends. CDR1 is DFQATT and CDR2 is SNEGSKA in the germline V gene (reference sequence). The CDR3 consists of 14 residues. The CDR3 region has the DNA TGCAGTGCTAGTCCCCCGGGACCTGGGTACGAGCAGTACTTC. Protein product: CSASPPGPGYEQYF.

V usage is TRBV7-8 and J usage is TRBJ2-1, with a weak D call TRBD2 (6 bases). CDR3 size: 15 residues. V was clipped by 8 bases and J by 4 bases, with 18 bases between them. Germline CDR1 is SGHVS and CDR2 is FQNEAQ. The CDR3 is CASGGAPPVYNEQFF. CDR3 in DNA: TGTGCCAGCGGAGGGGCCCCCCCGGTATACAATGAGCAGTTCTTC.

The rearrangement joins TRBV2 to TRBJ2-7; 8 bases are shared with TRBD1. The germline gives CDR1 SNHLY, CDR2 FYNNEI. This CDR3 region has 14 residues. J gave up 4 bases and V 6 bases, and 8 bases lay outside the gene matches. The CDR3 coding sequence is TGTGCCAGCAGCAACGACAGGGGCCCTTACGAGCAGTACTTC. Its translation: CASSNDRGPYEQYF.

This clonotype occurred a few times. The rearrangement links TRBV12-5 to TRBJ2-1; 8 bases match TRBD2. This CDR3 is 15 amino acids long. Germline CDR1 LGHNT, CDR2 FRNRAP. After removal of 6 bases from V and 11 bases from J, the junction contained 15 bases not matched to a gene. The CDR3 DNA follows: TGTGCTAGTGGCTCCCCGGGACTAGGGAACTTGAAGCAGTTCTTC. Its translation is CASGSPGLGNLKQFF.

This clonotype occurred once. The DNA for the CDR3 is TGTGCCAGCAGCTCCCTGTTACAGGGAAACTATGGCTACACCTTC. Its protein product is CASSSLLQGNYGYTF. J is TRBJ1-2 and V is TRBV7-2, with D possibly TRBD1 on 6 matching bases. The CDR3 is made up of 15 amino acids. The ends were cut back, 4 bases at V and 2 bases at J, with 14 bases in the middle. The germline V gene has CDR1 SGHTA and CDR2 FQGNSA.

This clonotype was observed a handful of times. The genes are TRBV20-1 and TRBJ2-7; 13 positions agree with TRBD2. Germline trimming cut 0 bases from V and 4 bases from J; bases unmatched to any gene: 3. Germline lookup yields CDR1 DFQATT and CDR2 SNEGSKA (reference sequence). The CDR3 has 15 residues. This chain's CDR3 is CSARDVTSGRYEQYF. The CDR3 DNA sequence: TGCAGTGCTAGAGACGTGACTAGCGGGAGGTACGAGCAGTACTTC.

V and J are TRBV11-2 and TRBJ2-7, with TRBD2 identical over 9 bases. Germline V CDR1 and CDR2: SGHAT, FQNNGV. This CDR3 has 13 amino acids. The V segment lost 1 base and the J segment 12 bases; nucleotides outside the gene matches: 7. In DNA form, the CDR3 reads TGTGCCAGCAGCTTAGGGCTAGCGGGACCTCGGTACTTC. Its protein is CASSLGLAGPRYF.

There are many counts of this clonotype. This chain joins TRBV3-1 and TRBJ2-1; either TRBD1 or TRBD2 may supply D (5 bases each). The germline V gene has CDR1 LGHDT and CDR2 YNNKEL (reference sequence). This CDR3 is built from 15 residues. V lost 5 bases and J lost 12, with 23 bases in between. The CDR3: CASSWGRDRAVGQFF. The DNA for the CDR3 is TGTGCCAGCAGCTGGGGAAGGGACCGCGCTGTGGGGCAGTTCTTC.

In its sample, this clonotype was seen a few times. The chain links TRBV5-1 to TRBJ2-3, with 9 bases matching TRBD2. The CDR3 runs to 13 residues. Germline CDR1 reads SGHRS; CDR2 reads YFSETQ. With V trimmed by 4 bases and J by 6 bases, 3 bases remained unmatched. The CDR3 loop is CASSTSGWDTQYF. CDR3 DNA sequence: TGCGCCAGCAGCACTAGCGGGTGGGATACGCAGTATTTT. The whole variable domain, filled in from reference TRBV5-1 and TRBJ2-3, reads KAGVTQTPRYLIKTRGQQVTLSCSPISGHRSVSWYQQTPGQGLQFLFEYFSETQRNKGNFPGRFSGRQFSNSRSEMNVSTLELGDSALYLCASSTSGWDTQYFGPGTRLTVL.

Only a few counts were recorded for this clonotype. The rearrangement uses TRBV29-1 and TRBJ2-2; D is perhaps TRBD2 (6 bases). The germline gives CDR1 SQVTM, CDR2 ANQGSEA. The CDR3 is 12 amino acids. V shed 8 bases and J shed 3 bases, with 10 bases lying between them. CDR3 residues: CSSRRDTGELFF. The DNA for the CDR3 is TGCAGCAGCAGGAGGGACACCGGGGAGCTGTTTTTT.

This clonotype was recorded once. The gene calls are TRBV7-9 and TRBJ2-5; D may be TRBD1 (5 bases). V shed 2 bases and J shed 2 bases, with 12 bases lying between them. This CDR3 comprises 15 residues. Germline values: CDR1 SEHNR, CDR2 FQNEAQ (reference sequence). The CDR3 DNA is TGTGCCAGCAGCTTAAGGGGCGGAGAACAAGAGACCCAGTACTTC. This translates into CASSLRGGEQETQYF.

The chain carries TRBV9 and TRBJ2-1; possibly TRBD1 or TRBD2 for D (6 bases each). Germline loops: CDR1 SGDLS, CDR2 YYNGEE. This CDR3 contains 16 residues. Trimming stripped 0 bases from V and 10 bases from J, with 20 bases between. The CDR3 here is CASSVGPPSRGGEQFF. CDR3 coding DNA: TGTGCCAGCAGCGTAGGTCCCCCCTCAAGAGGGGGGGAGCAGTTCTTC.

This rearrangement joins TRBV4-3 to TRBJ2-3; 10 nucleotides match TRBD2. Germline V gene data show CDR1 as LGHNA and CDR2 as YSLEER. The CDR3 covers 19 residues. V shed 5 bases, J shed 4 bases, and the junction held 18 bases outside the gene matches. The CDR3 loop is CASSDSSPLAGILPDTQYF. In DNA form, the CDR3 reads TGCGCCAGCAGCGATTCTTCCCCACTAGCGGGAATATTGCCAGATACGCAGTATTTT.

This clonotype was picked up a small number of times. The chain employs TRBV12-3 or TRBV12-4 and TRBJ1-2; TRBD1 aligns across 8 bases. The CDR3 runs to 14 residues. Unmatched junction bases numbered 6, after V lost 6 bases and J lost 3 bases. CDR3 bases: TGTGCCAGCAGACTTACAGGGGGAGACTATGGCTACACCTTC. Residues: CASRLTGGDYGYTF.